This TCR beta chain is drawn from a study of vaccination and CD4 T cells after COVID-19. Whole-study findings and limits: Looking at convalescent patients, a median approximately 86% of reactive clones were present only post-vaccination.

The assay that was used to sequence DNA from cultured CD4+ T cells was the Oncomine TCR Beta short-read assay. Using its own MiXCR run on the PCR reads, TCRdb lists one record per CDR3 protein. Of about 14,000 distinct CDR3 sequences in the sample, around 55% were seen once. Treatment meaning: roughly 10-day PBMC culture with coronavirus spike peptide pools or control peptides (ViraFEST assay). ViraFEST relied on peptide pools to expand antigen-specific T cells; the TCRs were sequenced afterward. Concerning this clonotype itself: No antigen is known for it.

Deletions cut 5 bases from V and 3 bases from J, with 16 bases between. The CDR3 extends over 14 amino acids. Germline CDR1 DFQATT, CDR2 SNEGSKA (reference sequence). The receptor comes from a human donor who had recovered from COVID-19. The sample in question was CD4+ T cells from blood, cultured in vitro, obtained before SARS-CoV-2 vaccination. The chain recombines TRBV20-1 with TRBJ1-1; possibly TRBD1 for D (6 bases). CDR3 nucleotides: TGCAGTGCTCGCGTATTAGGGGGGGACACTGAAGCTTTCTTT. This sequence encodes CSARVLGGDTEAFF.